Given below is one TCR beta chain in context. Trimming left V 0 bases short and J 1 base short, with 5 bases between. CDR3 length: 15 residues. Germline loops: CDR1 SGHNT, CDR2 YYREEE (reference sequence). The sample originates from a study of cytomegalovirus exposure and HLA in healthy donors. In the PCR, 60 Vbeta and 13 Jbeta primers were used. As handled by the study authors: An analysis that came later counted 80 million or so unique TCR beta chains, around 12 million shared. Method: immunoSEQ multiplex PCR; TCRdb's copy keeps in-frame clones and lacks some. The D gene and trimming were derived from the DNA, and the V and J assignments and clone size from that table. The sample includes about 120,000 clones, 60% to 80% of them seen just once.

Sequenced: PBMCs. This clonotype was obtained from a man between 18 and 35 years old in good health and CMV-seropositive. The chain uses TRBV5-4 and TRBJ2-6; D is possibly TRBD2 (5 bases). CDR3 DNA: TGTGCCAGCAGCTTGGGGAGGTCTGGGGCCAACGTCCTGACTTTC. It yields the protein CASSLGRSGANVLTF.